These 19 T cell receptor beta chains share one sample of origin, sequenced in a study of cytomegalovirus exposure and HLA in healthy donors. PCR employed 60 Vbeta and 13 Jbeta primers. The repertoire was sequenced with immunoSEQ multiplex PCR; TCRdb's copy has only in-frame clones and lacks some. The sample holds roughly 100,000 clones, less than 80% seen once. The material sequenced was PBMCs. These receptors were collected from a man aged 35 to 55 in good health and CMV-seronegative.

By proportion, this clone is medium-sized. The chain recombines TRBV19 with TRBJ1-1; TRBD1 matches at 7 bases. Germline-derived CDR1 and CDR2 are LNHDA and SQIVND (reference sequence). V shed 2 bases, J shed 0 bases, and the junction held 15 bases outside the gene matches. The CDR3 extends over 19 amino acids. Written as DNA, the CDR3 is TGTGCCAGTAGTATATCGGTCCTTGACCCGGGACAGATGAACACTGAAGCTTTCTTT. Translated: CASSISVLDPGQMNTEAFF.

The J gene is TRBJ1-1, the V gene TRBV21-1; whether TRBD1, the table's D call, matches the DNA was not checked. TRBV21-1 is a listed pseudogene. This CDR3 region has 16 residues. The CDR3 nucleotides read TGTGCCAGCAGCAAACGAGGACAGGGGGCGGACACTGAAGCTTTCTTT. Translation: CASSKRGQGADTEAFF.

The gene calls are TRBV7-2 and TRBJ2-3; 10 bases fit TRBD2. V lost 0 bases, J lost 1 base, and 4 bases stayed unmatched. The germline V gene encodes CDR1 SGHTA and CDR2 FQGNSA. CDR3 length equals 17 residues. The CDR3 DNA sequence: TGTGCCAGCAGCTTAGCCCCTAGCGGGAGTGGCACAGATACGCAGTATTTT. Its translation: CASSLAPSGSGTDTQYF. The full variable domain, in which reference TRBV7-2 and TRBJ2-3 provide the parts outside the CDR3, is GAGVSQSPSNKVTEKGKDVELRCDPISGHTALYWYRQSLGQGLEFLIYFQGNSAPDKSGLPSDRFSAERTGGSVSTLTIQRTQQEDSAVYLCASSLAPSGSGTDTQYFGPGTRLTVL.

The chain couples TRBV6-5 to TRBJ1-2; tentatively, D is TRBD1 (6 bases). Trimming removed 5 bases from V and 2 bases from J, with 9 bases in between. This CDR3 has 13 amino acids. Germline V lookup: CDR1 MNHEY, CDR2 SVGAGI. The CDR3 here is CASSNTGNYGYTF. The CDR3 DNA follows: TGTGCCAGCAGTAATACAGGGAACTATGGCTACACCTTC.

The chain employs TRBV5-4 and TRBJ2-7, with D hard to call. Germline V gene lookup returns CDR1 SGHNT and CDR2 YYREEE (reference sequence). The CDR3 extends over 15 amino acids. V lost 0 bases and J 1 base, leaving 11 bases between the germline ends. DNA for the CDR3: TGTGCCAGCAGCTTGGCCGGCTGGAGATCCTACGAGCAGTACTTC. As protein: CASSLAGWRSYEQYF.

V gene TRBV18 combines with J gene TRBJ1-6; D may be TRBD1 (5 bases). Trimming removed 1 base at V and 7 bases at J, with 14 bases between. CDR1 is KGHSH, CDR2 LQKENI, per germline. CDR3 length equals 16 residues. In nucleotides, the CDR3 is TGTGCCAGCTCACCACAGGCAGGGAATAAGAATTCACCCCTCCACTTT. Translated, it gives CASSPQAGNKNSPLHF.

The chain recombines TRBV19 with TRBJ1-3; D is uncertain. The CDR3 has 15 residues. V was trimmed by 7 bases and J by 4 bases, leaving 17 bases between them. Per the germline V gene, CDR1 is LNHDA and CDR2 is SQIVND (reference sequence). The CDR3 protein is CASTLLRSSGNTIYF. The CDR3, as DNA: TGTGCCAGTACCCTTCTTAGAAGTTCCGGAAACACCATATATTTT.

This chain connects TRBV7-6 to TRBJ2-1; D may be TRBD1 (6 bases). The germline gives CDR1 SGHVS, CDR2 FNYEAQ. The CDR3 length is 13 residues. V lost 4 bases, J lost 3 bases, and 7 bases lay in between. The CDR3 reads CASSSQGYNEQFF. DNA of the CDR3: TGTGCCAGCAGCTCACAGGGCTACAATGAGCAGTTCTTC.

This chain links TRBV25-1 with TRBJ2-2; tentatively, D is TRBD1 (6 bases). The length of the CDR3 is 17 residues. V lost 1 base and J 7 bases, leaving 19 bases between the germline ends. In germline, CDR1 is MGHDK, CDR2 SYGVNS. The CDR3 DNA sequence: TGTGCCAGCAGTGAATCGGGTTGGTACAGGGATAACGGGGAGCTGTTTTTT. Protein: CASSESGWYRDNGELFF.

The table lists this clone with a few counts. The chain joins TRBV9 to TRBJ1-1; D perhaps matches TRBD1 (6 bases). Trimming shortened V by 3 bases and J by 1 base, and 10 bases separated the two germline ends. CDR1 SGDLS and CDR2 YYNGEE come from the germline V gene. The CDR3 sequence is 14 residues long. CDR3 nucleotide sequence: TGTGCCAGCAGCGGAGGGGGGGCGAACACTGAAGCTTTCTTT. This translates into CASSGGGANTEAFF.

This clone was seen more than once but under ten times. A read error may account for a junction end that differs from germline. The chain has TRBV7-9 and TRBJ1-2, with D uncertain. The CDR3 is 14 residues long. CDR1 SEHNR and CDR2 FQNEAQ come from the germline V gene (reference sequence). The CDR3, as DNA: TGTTCCAGCAGCTTAGGGCAGGCTAACTATGGCTACACCTTC. It codes for CSSSLGQANYGYTF.

The sample holds one count of this clone. The V call is TRBV7-2, the J call TRBJ2-3; tentative D call: TRBD2 (6 bases). CDR1 and CDR2 (germline): SGHTA, FQGNSA. The V end lost 5 bases, the J end lost 6 bases, and 15 bases lay between the germline ends. CDR3 length equals 14 residues. The CDR3 here is CASSHLTSWDTQYF. DNA of the CDR3: TGTGCCAGCAGCCACCTGACTAGTTGGGATACGCAGTATTTT. Based on the CDR3 plus reference TRBV7-2 and TRBJ2-3, the full variable domain is GAGVSQSPSNKVTEKGKDVELRCDPISGHTALYWYRQSLGQGLEFLIYFQGNSAPDKSGLPSDRFSAERTGGSVSTLTIQRTQQEDSAVYLCASSHLTSWDTQYFGPGTRLTVL.

V usage is TRBV11-2 and J usage is TRBJ1-2; D might be TRBD1 (6 bases). The CDR3 has 13 residues. With 5 bases removed from V and 2 bases from J, the gap between germline ends came to 9 bases. Germline-derived CDR1 and CDR2 are SGHAT and FQNNGV. For the CDR3, the DNA is TGTGCCAGCAGCACGGACAGCAACTATGGCTACACCTTC. This gives the protein CASSTDSNYGYTF.

The chain employs TRBV27 and TRBJ2-2; 12 bases fit TRBD2. The CDR3 loop spans 16 amino acids. Germline V gene lookup returns CDR1 MNHEY and CDR2 SMNVEV (reference sequence). The J segment lost 6 bases and the V segment lost 4 bases, leaving 6 bases of the junction unmatched. CDR3 amino acids: CASSSTGLAGSGELFF. The CDR3 DNA reads as TGTGCCAGCAGTTCCACGGGACTAGCGGGTTCCGGGGAGCTGTTTTTT.

This chain connects TRBV4-2 to TRBJ2-7, with 10 positions matching TRBD2. V lost 1 base to trimming and J lost 5 bases; unmatched junction nucleotides: 8. The CDR3 loop spans 16 amino acids. The germline CDR1 and CDR2 sequences are LGHNA and YNFKEQ. In DNA, the CDR3 is TGTGCCAGCAGCCAAGGAAGCGGGGGGGCCTCGGACGAGCAGTACTTC. It is translated as CASSQGSGGASDEQYF.

The genes are TRBV9 and TRBJ1-2; D gene ambiguous. The CDR3 loop spans 14 amino acids. Trimming took 0 bases from V and 5 from J, leaving 11 bases between them. Looked up from germline, CDR1 is SGDLS and CDR2 is YYNGEE. CDR3 sequence: CASSVGTSGYGYTF. For the CDR3, the DNA is TGTGCCAGCAGCGTAGGGACTTCGGGGTATGGCTACACCTTC.

This clone was picked up a small number of times. DNA for the CDR3: TGCGCCAGCAGCTTAGCGCAGGGGACAGATACGCAGTATTTT. Translated: CASSLAQGTDTQYF. The V gene is TRBV5-1, the J gene TRBJ2-3, with D perhaps matching TRBD1 (6 bases). CDR1 is SGHRS and CDR2 is YFSETQ in the germline V gene. This CDR3 has 14 amino acids. The V and J ends lost 2 bases and 3 bases respectively, with 10 bases between them.

The rearrangement joins TRBV30 to TRBJ1-1; 10 bases align to TRBD1. V was clipped by 1 base and J by 1 base; unmatched bases: 6. CDR1 GTSNPN and CDR2 SVGIG come from the germline V gene (reference sequence). There are 16 residues in the CDR3. CDR3 DNA: TGTGCCTGGAGTGCTGGGGACAGGGGAGGGAACACTGAAGCTTTCTTT. Residues: CAWSAGDRGGNTEAFF.

A few counts support this clone. This rearrangement joins TRBV6-1 to TRBJ2-5; TRBD1 matches 9 bases. The CDR3 has 17 amino acids. CDR1 is MNHNS, CDR2 SASEGT, per germline. V shed 3 bases and J 5 bases; nucleotides not matched to a gene: 13. CDR3 protein: CASSDYWTGAFRETQYF. The CDR3 DNA sequence: TGTGCCAGCAGTGACTACTGGACAGGGGCCTTTCGGGAGACCCAGTACTTC.